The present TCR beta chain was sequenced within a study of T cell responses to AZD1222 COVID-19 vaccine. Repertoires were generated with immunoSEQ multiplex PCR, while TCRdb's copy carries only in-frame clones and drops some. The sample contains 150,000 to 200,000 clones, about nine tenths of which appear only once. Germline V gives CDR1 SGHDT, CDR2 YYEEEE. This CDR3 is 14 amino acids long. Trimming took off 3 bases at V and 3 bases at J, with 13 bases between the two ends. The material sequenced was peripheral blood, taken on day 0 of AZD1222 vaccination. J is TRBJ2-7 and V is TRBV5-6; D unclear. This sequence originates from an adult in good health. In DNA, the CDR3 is TGTGCCAGCAGCTCCCTACCGATGGGCTACGAGCAGTACTTC. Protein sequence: CASSSLPMGYEQYF.